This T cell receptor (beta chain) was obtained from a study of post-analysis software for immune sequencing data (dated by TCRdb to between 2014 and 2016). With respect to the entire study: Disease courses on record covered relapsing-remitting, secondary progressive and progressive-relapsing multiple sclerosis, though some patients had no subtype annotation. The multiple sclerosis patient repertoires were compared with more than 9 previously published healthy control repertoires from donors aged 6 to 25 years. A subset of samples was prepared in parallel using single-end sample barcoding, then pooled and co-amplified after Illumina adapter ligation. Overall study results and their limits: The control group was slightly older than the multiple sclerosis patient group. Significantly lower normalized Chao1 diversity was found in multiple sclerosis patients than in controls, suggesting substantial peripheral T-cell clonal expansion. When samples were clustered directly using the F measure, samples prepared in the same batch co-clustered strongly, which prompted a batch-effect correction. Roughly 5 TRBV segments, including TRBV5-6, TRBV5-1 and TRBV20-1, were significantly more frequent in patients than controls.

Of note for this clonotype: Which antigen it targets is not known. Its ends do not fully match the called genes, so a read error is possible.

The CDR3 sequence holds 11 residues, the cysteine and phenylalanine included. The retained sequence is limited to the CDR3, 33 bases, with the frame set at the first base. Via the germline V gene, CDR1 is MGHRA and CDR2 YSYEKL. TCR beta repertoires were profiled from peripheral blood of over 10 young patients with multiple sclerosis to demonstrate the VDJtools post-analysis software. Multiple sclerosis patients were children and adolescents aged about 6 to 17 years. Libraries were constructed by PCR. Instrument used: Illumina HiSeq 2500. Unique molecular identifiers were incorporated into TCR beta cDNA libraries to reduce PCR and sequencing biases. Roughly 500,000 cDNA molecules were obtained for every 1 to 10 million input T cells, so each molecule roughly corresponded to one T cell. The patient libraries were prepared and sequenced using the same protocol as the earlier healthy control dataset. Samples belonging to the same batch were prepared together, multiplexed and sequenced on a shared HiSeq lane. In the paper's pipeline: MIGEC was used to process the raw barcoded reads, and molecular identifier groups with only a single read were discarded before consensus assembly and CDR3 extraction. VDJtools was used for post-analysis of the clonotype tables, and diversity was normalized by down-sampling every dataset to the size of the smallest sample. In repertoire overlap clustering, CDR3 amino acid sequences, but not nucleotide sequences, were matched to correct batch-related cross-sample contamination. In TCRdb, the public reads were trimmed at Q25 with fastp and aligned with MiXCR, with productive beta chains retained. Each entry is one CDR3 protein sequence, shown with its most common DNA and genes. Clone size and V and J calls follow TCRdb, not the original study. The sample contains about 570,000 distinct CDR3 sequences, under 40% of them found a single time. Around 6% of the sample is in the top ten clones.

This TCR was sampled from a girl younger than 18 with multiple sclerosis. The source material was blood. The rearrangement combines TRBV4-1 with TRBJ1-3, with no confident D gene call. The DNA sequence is TGCGCCGGCAGCCAAGGCCACCCTATATATTTT. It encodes CAGSQGHPIYF.